This TCR beta chain was found in a study of radiation and T cells in renal cell carcinoma. Produced via immunoSEQ multiplex PCR; TCRdb's table is partial and in-frame only. The sample comprises 120,000 to 150,000 clones, around nine tenths of which are singletons, and less than 20% rests with the top ten. Sample time point: blood 4 weeks post-SBRT, at nephrectomy. Treatment reported: 15 Gy SBRT to primary tumor, nephrectomy 4 weeks later. Nephrectomy followed 15 Gy stereotactic body radiation by 4 weeks. The patient's renal cell carcinoma had clear cell pathology. Of note for this clone: What it recognizes is unknown.

General study findings and limits: Pretreatment tumor biopsies were lacking, so baseline clonotypes are unknown. In blood, top tumor clones expanded by 2 weeks, shrinking by 4.

With V trimmed by 11 bases and J by 2 bases, 22 bases remained unmatched. CDR1 and CDR2 (germline): ENHRY, SYGVKD. The CDR3 is made up of 19 amino acids. This clonotype was obtained from a woman between 50 and 59 years old with renal cell carcinoma. The rearrangement links TRBV10-3 to TRBJ2-3; 10 positions match TRBD1. Sequenced material: blood, taken from a patient whose treatment included radiotherapy and nephrectomy. The CDR3 coding sequence is TGTGCCTCCCAGCCGACACTCTCCGTGACAGGGGGCCACACAGATACGCAGTATTTT. Encoded protein: CASQPTLSVTGGHTDTQYF.